This TCR beta chain was captured by sequencing in a study of breast tumors, draining lymph nodes, adjacent tissues. This clonotype showed up many times. Antigen: not known. Samples came from axillary lymph nodes draining the breast cancer. In TCRdb, the multiplex PCR reads were re-called with MiXCR into one record per CDR3 protein. The profile shows about 180,000 distinct CDR3 sequences, about 34% of them singletons. General study points: Most tumor T cells seemingly derive from lymph node, then expand in tumor. Data only fit, rather than demonstrated, lymph node origin of most tumor T cells. Compared with basal-like, luminal-like tumors shared significantly more repertoire with nontumor tissue. Tumor repertoires ranked between lymph nodes and nontumor tissue in diversity, with V and J gene preferences.

Germline CDR1 SGHVS, CDR2 FNYEAQ. The CDR3 loop spans 13 amino acids. Trimming cost V 3 bases and J 4 bases, with 10 bases left between them. This TCR was sampled from a female donor with breast cancer. Some clones in this sample may be carry-over from other donors' samples. The chain couples TRBV7-6 to TRBJ2-7, with a weak D call TRBD1 (5 bases). Material: axillary lymph node tissue. This CDR3 reads CASSFDRTYEQYF. CDR3 in DNA: TGTGCCAGCAGCTTCGACAGAACTTACGAGCAGTACTTC.